Shown below are 26 T cell receptor beta chains from a single sample sequenced in a study of human T cells and chemical hapten exposure. TCRdb re-analysed the RACE reads in MiXCR, keeping a single row per CDR3 protein. Of about 50,000 distinct CDR3 sequences listed, 9.5% to 10% are singletons. The time point denotes: pre-sensitization, week 0. Treatment specified: therapeutic diphenylcyclopropenone sensitization with weekly scalp DPC. Researchers extracted total RNA from unfractionated whole blood. The sample consisted of whole blood, taken in connection with sensitization to the hapten diphenylcyclopropenone (DPC). These receptors were collected from a woman between 25 and 40 years old with alopecia areata. Some clones in this sample may be carry-over from other donors' samples.

This clonotype has only a few counts. The J gene is TRBJ2-3, the V gene TRBV7-9, with D possibly TRBD2 on 5 matching bases. This CDR3 is built from 17 residues. V was cut by 3 bases and J by 0 bases, with 16 bases left in between. Germline CDR1 reads SEHNR; CDR2 reads FQNEAQ (reference sequence). The CDR3 coding sequence is TGTGCCAGCAGCTTTACGTCTAGCCCCCTTAGCACAGATACGCAGTATTTT. Encoded protein: CASSFTSSPLSTDTQYF.

By its share, this clonotype is large. This chain uses TRBV12-3 or TRBV12-4 with TRBJ1-1; D is ambiguous. CDR3 length equals 14 residues. V was cut by 6 bases and J by 5 bases, with 16 bases left in between. The DNA for the CDR3 is TGTGCCAGCAGCTCCCTCGGGGTCGGGACTGAAGCTTTCTTT. Amino acid sequence: CASSSLGVGTEAFF.

This clonotype was detected only a few times. The gene calls are TRBV20-1 and TRBJ2-7, with a weak D call TRBD1 (8 bases). V was pared by 0 bases and J by 7 bases, with 19 bases between. There are 15 residues in the CDR3. Germline V lookup: CDR1 DFQATT, CDR2 SNEGSKA (reference sequence). CDR3 bases: TGCAGTGCTAGAGAGCTAGGACAGGGAGGGGAAGAGCAGTACTTC. It codes for CSARELGQGGEEQYF.

This clonotype was seen a few times. V is TRBV7-8 and J is TRBJ1-1, with D uncertain. The V gene lost 1 base and the J gene lost 1 base, with 10 bases spanning the gap. Germline V gene sequence: CDR1 SGHVS, CDR2 FQNEAQ. This CDR3 contains 15 residues. The CDR3 nucleotides are TGTGCCAGCAGCTTAGGGGCAGGATCGAACACTGAAGCTTTCTTT. Protein: CASSLGAGSNTEAFF. Full variable domain (remainder filled in from reference TRBV7-8 and TRBJ1-1): GAGVSQSPRYKVAKRGQDVALRCDPISGHVSLFWYQQALGQGPEFLTYFQNEAQLDKSGLPSDRFFAERPEGSVSTLKIQRTQQEDSAVYLCASSLGAGSNTEAFFGQGTRLTVV.

CDR3 sequence: CATQEVWGGQETQYF. The CDR3 DNA reads TGTGCCACCCAGGAAGTCTGGGGGGGCCAAGAGACCCAGTACTTC. The gene calls are TRBV6-1 and TRBJ2-5, with TRBD2 identical over 7 bases. The CDR3 runs 15 residues. Trimming cost V 10 bases and J 1 base; bases outside gene matches: 12. The germline V gene encodes CDR1 MNHNS and CDR2 SASEGT.

The rearrangement links TRBV14 to TRBJ2-3; 11 bases are shared with TRBD2. The germline V gene has CDR1 SGHDN and CDR2 FVKESK. The CDR3 consists of 18 residues. The ends lost 0 bases at V and 4 bases at J; junction bases unmatched: 9. In DNA, the CDR3 is TGTGCCAGCAGCCAAGATGAAAGACTAGCGGGGTGGCCAGATACGCAGTATTTT. This sequence encodes CASSQDERLAGWPDTQYF.

V and J are TRBV12-3 or TRBV12-4 and TRBJ2-3; no firm D call. The CDR3 length is 14 residues. The V and J ends lost 3 bases and 1 base respectively, with 8 bases between them. The CDR3 loop is CASSLVRRTDTQYF. Here the CDR3 DNA reads TGTGCCAGCAGTTTGGTCAGACGCACAGATACGCAGTATTTT.

This clonotype has more than one count but fewer than ten. The chain has TRBV19 and TRBJ1-2, with TRBD1 identical over 7 bases. The CDR3 length is 13 residues. Per germline, CDR1 LNHDA and CDR2 SQIVND (reference sequence). Trimming cost V 7 bases and J 2 bases; bases outside gene matches: 4. The CDR3 bases are TGTGCCAGTACGGGACAGATAAACTATGGCTACACCTTC. Protein product: CASTGQINYGYTF.

This chain uses TRBV12-3 or TRBV12-4 with TRBJ1-2; the match to TRBD1 covers 7 bases. The junction had 7 bases not matched to a gene; V was cut back by 8 bases and J by 4 bases. The CDR3 contains 13 residues. The CDR3 DNA reads TGTGCCAGCGGAGAGGGGGCGAGCTATGGCTACACCTTC. Translation: CASGEGASYGYTF.

The rearrangement joins TRBV18 to TRBJ1-2; no clear D gene. Germline CDR1 and CDR2: KGHSH and LQKENI. The CDR3 length is 13 residues. V gave up 3 bases and J gave up 3 bases, with 8 bases separating them. This CDR3 is CASSPPTDYGYTF. For the CDR3, the DNA is TGTGCCAGCTCACCCCCCACAGACTATGGCTACACCTTC. Full variable domain (outside the CDR3, taken from reference TRBV18 and TRBJ1-2): NAGVMQNPRHLVRRRGQEARLRCSPMKGHSHVYWYRQLPEEGLKFMVYLQKENIIDESGMPKERFSAEFPKEGPSILRIQQVVRGDSAAYFCASSPPTDYGYTFGSGTRLTVV.

This clonotype was seen repeatedly, ten times or more. CDR3 loop: CASSQDGSVQPQHF. Written as DNA, the CDR3 is TGTGCCAGCAGCCAAGATGGATCCGTTCAGCCCCAGCATTTT. The chain carries TRBV4-2 and TRBJ1-5; D call uncertain. The germline gives CDR1 LGHNA, CDR2 YNFKEQ. The CDR3 is 14 residues long. V was shortened by 0 bases and J by 6 bases, with 9 bases between the two germline ends.

The J gene is TRBJ1-2, the V gene TRBV18; a possible D gene is TRBD1 (6 bases). The CDR3 has 14 amino acids. V lost 2 bases and J lost 4, with 11 bases in between. CDR1 is KGHSH, CDR2 LQKENI, per germline. The CDR3 DNA sequence: TGTGCCAGCTCACCATCAGGGGAGTCCTATGGCTACACCTTC. The encoded protein is CASSPSGESYGYTF. The complete variable domain, with remaining parts taken from reference TRBV18 and TRBJ1-2, reads NAGVMQNPRHLVRRRGQEARLRCSPMKGHSHVYWYRQLPEEGLKFMVYLQKENIIDESGMPKERFSAEFPKEGPSILRIQQVVRGDSAAYFCASSPSGESYGYTFGSGTRLTVV.

The rearrangement joins TRBV6-6 to TRBJ2-1; no reliable D call. This CDR3 has 15 amino acids. Germline V lookup: CDR1 MNHNY, CDR2 SVGAGI (reference sequence). With 6 bases removed from V and 5 bases from J, the gap between germline ends came to 17 bases. CDR3 bases: TGTGCCAGCAGCCTACAGCTGCATAGTGACAATGAGCAGTTCTTC. Protein product: CASSLQLHSDNEQFF.

This clonotype was recorded at least ten times. The chain employs TRBV4-3 and TRBJ2-3; the D is unclear. V was shortened by 0 bases and J by 3 bases, with 10 bases between the two germline ends. Germline V gene data show CDR1 as LGHNA and CDR2 as YSLEER. The CDR3 runs to 15 residues. The CDR3 coding sequence is TGCGCCAGCAGCCAAGATCTGGGCATGACAGATACGCAGTATTTT. Translating it yields CASSQDLGMTDTQYF.

The V call is TRBV6-6, the J call TRBJ2-1; D may be TRBD1 or TRBD2 (5 bases each). V lost 5 bases and J lost 1, with 15 bases in between. This CDR3 is built from 16 residues. Germline V lookup: CDR1 MNHNY, CDR2 SVGAGI (reference sequence). The CDR3 sequence: CASSIGTQRSYNEQFF. Here the CDR3 DNA reads TGTGCCAGCAGTATCGGGACCCAACGTTCCTACAATGAGCAGTTCTTC.

The V gene is TRBV30, the J gene TRBJ1-5; D is unresolved. Between the trimmed V and J ends, which lost 0 bases and 4 bases, there was a span of 10 bases. The CDR3 sequence is 14 residues long. Germline V lookup: CDR1 GTSNPN, CDR2 SVGIG (reference sequence). DNA of the CDR3: TGTGCCTGGAGTGTATCAACCCAAAATCAGCCCCAGCATTTT. It specifies CAWSVSTQNQPQHF.

A few counts support this clonotype. The chain has TRBV4-1 and TRBJ2-2; TRBD1 matches at 9 bases. CDR3 size: 15 residues. Unmatched junction bases numbered 8, after V lost 4 bases and J lost 8 bases. Germline V gives CDR1 MGHRA, CDR2 YSYEKL. In DNA form, the CDR3 reads TGCGCCAGCAGCCCCCCAGGGACAGGGAAAGGGGAGCTGTTTTTT. Amino acid sequence: CASSPPGTGKGELFF.

This clonotype has only a few counts. The CDR3 loop is CASSQLRTGTEAFF. The CDR3 DNA reads TGTGCCAGCAGCCAGCTTCGAACAGGGACTGAAGCTTTCTTT. This sequence joins TRBV7-2 and TRBJ1-1; possibly TRBD1 for D (6 bases). Trimming stripped 5 bases from V and 5 bases from J, with 15 bases between. Germline assignment: CDR1 SGHTA and CDR2 FQGNSA. The CDR3 loop spans 14 amino acids.

This clonotype came up many times. V usage is TRBV7-2 and J usage is TRBJ1-2; TRBD1 aligns across 9 bases. The CDR3 is 16 residues long. CDR1 and CDR2 from the germline V gene are SGHTA and FQGNSA. J gave up 4 bases and V 6 bases, and 12 bases lay outside the gene matches. The CDR3 nucleotides read TGTGCCAGCAGTACAGGGGGCGCCCCTCGAATCTATGGCTACACCTTC. It is translated as CASSTGGAPRIYGYTF.

The table lists this clonotype with a few counts. The V call is TRBV13, the J call TRBJ1-2; 7 nucleotides align to TRBD1. The trim removed 2 bases at V and 12 bases at J, leaving 9 bases unmatched. The V gene's germline CDR1 is PRHDT and CDR2 FYEKMQ (reference sequence). There are 13 residues in the CDR3. The CDR3 coding sequence is TGTGCCAGCAGCTTAAAGGGGGAAGGGGGCGACACCTTC. It translates to CASSLKGEGGDTF.

The rearrangement links TRBV9 to TRBJ2-2; no definite D call. The CDR3 covers 15 residues. V lost 0 bases and J lost 4, with 10 bases in between. Germline CDR1 reads SGDLS; CDR2 reads YYNGEE. The CDR3 nucleotides read TGTGCCAGCAGCGTAGTGCGACCAGGCACCGGGGAGCTGTTTTTT. Protein product: CASSVVRPGTGELFF. Together with reference TRBV9 and TRBJ2-2, the CDR3 gives the full variable domain: DSGVTQTPKHLITATGQRVTLRCSPRSGDLSVYWYQQSLDQGLQFLIQYYNGEERAKGNILERFSAQQFPDLHSELNLSSLELGDSALYFCASSVVRPGTGELFFGEGSRLTVL.

This clonotype was observed at least ten times. The chain recombines TRBV2 with TRBJ1-1; TRBD1 aligns across 8 bases. This CDR3 is built from 14 residues. Trimming removed 5 bases from V and 3 bases from J; junction bases left unmatched: 5. CDR1 SNHLY and CDR2 FYNNEI come from the germline V gene. The CDR3 nucleotides are TGTGCCAGCAGTTTGGACAGGGAACACACTGAAGCTTTCTTT. Translation: CASSLDREHTEAFF.

This chain connects TRBV29-1 to TRBJ1-3; unclear D gene. CDR3 length: 13 amino acids. Trimming cost V 6 bases and J 4 bases, with 13 bases left between them. Germline CDR1 is SQVTM and CDR2 is ANQGSEA. CDR3 loop: CSVSRTNGNTIYF. CDR3 DNA sequence: TGCAGCGTGTCCCGGACCAACGGAAACACCATATATTTT.

CDR3 DNA sequence: TGTGCCAGCAGTCGGAGTGGCGATACGCAGTATTTT. Amino acid sequence: CASSRSGDTQYF. The chain links TRBV25-1 to TRBJ2-3; D is unresolved. Trimming stripped 5 bases from V and 6 bases from J, with 9 bases between. CDR3 size: 12 residues. CDR1 is MGHDK, CDR2 SYGVNS, per germline.

This clonotype showed up just a few times. This chain uses TRBV18 with TRBJ2-1; 10 positions agree with TRBD1. After removal of 5 bases from V and 5 bases from J, the junction contained 0 bases not matched to a gene. Per germline, CDR1 KGHSH and CDR2 LQKENI. The CDR3 is 13 residues long. CDR3 DNA: TGTGCCAGCTCAGGACAGGGGGACAATGAGCAGTTCTTC. Protein sequence: CASSGQGDNEQFF.

This clonotype appeared a few times. V gene TRBV20-1 combines with J gene TRBJ2-1; D possibly corresponds to TRBD2 (6 bases). Germline-derived CDR1 and CDR2 are DFQATT and SNEGSKA (reference sequence). This CDR3 contains 17 residues. Between the trimmed V and J ends, which lost 6 bases and 0 bases, there was a span of 21 bases. The CDR3 reads CSARAGEGLHSYNEQFF. In DNA form, the CDR3 reads TGCAGTGCGAGGGCCGGGGAAGGACTACACTCCTACAATGAGCAGTTCTTC.